These T cell receptor beta chains were read from a single sample in a study of blood T cell repertoires in COVID-19. The table came from immunoSEQ multiplex PCR; TCRdb's copy has only in-frame clones and leaves some out. The repertoire consists of around 77,000 clones, with 70% to 90% occurring once and the leading ten covering under 13%. The specimen was peripheral blood. The source of these receptors is a man between 65 and 85 years old with active or convalescent COVID-19. CDR3s include the opening cysteine and the closing phenylalanine or tryptophan. D genes are given only for firm matches. Clone size is not always given. Where it is, it says once, few, many or a class for expanded clones.

j_call d_call cdr3_length clone_size v_call cdr3_nt cdr3_aa
TRBJ2-7 . 15 few TRBV5-4 TGTGCCAGCAGCTTGGGACGGACGGGAACCTACGAGCAGTACTTC CASSLGRTGTYEQYF
TRBJ2-5 TRBD2 15 . TRBV4-1 TGCGCCAGCAGCCGCCTAGCGGGACCACAAGAGACCCAGTACTTC CASSRLAGPQETQYF
TRBJ2-7 . 15 . TRBV27 TGTGCCAGCAGTGTACGCAAGGTGACAGGCAACGAGCAGTACTTC CASSVRKVTGNEQYF
TRBJ2-1 . 13 . TRBV21-1 TGTGCCAGCAGCAAAGGACTTGGCAATGAGCAGTTCTTC CASSKGLGNEQFF
TRBJ2-3 TRBD2 15 once TRBV6-1 TGTGCCAGCAGTGACAGCGGGAGAAAAGGAGATACGCAGTATTTT CASSDSGRKGDTQYF
TRBJ2-7 . 14 . TRBV27 TGTGCCAGCAGTGCCAGGCGTAGCTCCTACGAGCAGTACTTC CASSARRSSYEQYF
TRBJ2-5 TRBD2 16 once TRBV9 TGTGCCAGCAAAAAACCCTCGACTAGCGGACAAGAGACCCAGTACTTC CASKKPSTSGQETQYF
TRBJ2-1 . 11 . TRBV2 TGTGCCAGCATGTATTATGATGAGCAGTTCTTC CASMYYDEQFF
TRBJ2-7 . 15 . TRBV10-3 TGTGCCATCAGTTCCCTTTCCAGTTCCCACTACGAGCAGTACTTC CAISSLSSSHYEQYF
TRBJ1-2 . 13 . TRBV5-6 TGTGCCAGCAGCTTAGGGGGTGTTGATGGCTACACCTTC CASSLGGVDGYTF
TRBJ2-3 . 15 . TRBV6-5 TGTGCCAGCAGTTACTCGGGACATTTTCCAGATACGCAGTATTTT CASSYSGHFPDTQYF
TRBJ2-3 TRBD1 15 . TRBV5-1 TGCGCCAGCAGCTTGAGACAGGGGTTCACAGATACGCAGTATTTT CASSLRQGFTDTQYF
TRBJ2-7 TRBD2 14 few TRBV15 TGTGCCACCAGATTAGCGGGAGGTCTCTACGAGCAGTACTTC CATRLAGGLYEQYF
TRBJ1-2 TRBD1 14 . TRBV19 TGTGCCAGTACCAATGGCAGGGGGCGAAATGGCTACACCTTC CASTNGRGRNGYTF
TRBJ1-1 . 12 . TRBV29-1 TGCAGCGCCGGACGGGAGACCACTGAAGCTTTCTTT CSAGRETTEAFF
TRBJ1-1 TRBD1 14 . TRBV30 TGTGCCTGGAGTGTAGGAGGGGGCGCCACTGAAGCTTTCTTT CAWSVGGGATEAFF
TRBJ2-7 . 14 . TRBV28 TGTGCCAGCAGTTTATTACCCCCGGCCTACGAGCAGTACTTC CASSLLPPAYEQYF
TRBJ1-5 TRBD1 13 . TRBV10-3 TGTGCCATCAGTGGACAGGGAAATCAGCCCCAGCATTTT CAISGQGNQPQHF
TRBJ2-1 TRBD2 15 . TRBV10-1 TGCGCCAGCAGTACGGGGGAGGGAATCTACAATGAGCAGTTCTTC CASSTGEGIYNEQFF
TRBJ2-7 TRBD1 14 . TRBV30 TGTGCCTGGAGTGCCGGGACAGGACGGCACGAGCAGTACTTC CAWSAGTGRHEQYF
TRBJ2-3 . 16 once TRBV3-1/TRBV3-2 TGTGCCAGCAGCCAATCCGGGACTGCCTCTATAAGGACGCAGTATTTT CASSQSGTASIRTQYF
TRBJ2-5 TRBD2 15 . TRBV4-3 TGCGCCAGCAGCCCGGGACTAGCGGGAGGGGAGACCCAGTACTTC CASSPGLAGGETQYF
TRBJ2-3 . 11 . TRBV3-1/TRBV3-2 TGTGCCAGCAGCCAAGTGGGGGCGAAGTATTTT CASSQVGAKYF
TRBJ2-3 . 16 . TRBV5-1 TGCGCCAGCAGCCACACCCCGACAGTTGGCACAGATACGCAGTATTTT CASSHTPTVGTDTQYF
TRBJ1-1 . 13 once TRBV19 TGTGCCAGTAGTATCCGGAGGGCAGGCGAAGCTTTCTTT CASSIRRAGEAFF
TRBJ2-3 TRBD2 15 . TRBV7-2 TGTGCCAGCAGCTTAGCTGTCGGACTAGCGCGAAAGGTGTATTTT CASSLAVGLARKVYF
TRBJ2-3 . 16 . TRBV7-2 TGTGCCAGCAGCCCCCGAGGACACGGAGGCACAGATACGCAGTATTTT CASSPRGHGGTDTQYF
TRBJ1-1 . 15 . TRBV19 TGTGCCAGTAGTATAGGGCGGGGATTGAACACTGAAGCTTTCTTT CASSIGRGLNTEAFF
TRBJ1-6 . 16 . TRBV5-5 TGTGCCAGCAGCTTGGTGTGGCGGACACGGGATTCACCCCTCCACTTT CASSLVWRTRDSPLHF